Listed here are 8 T cell receptor beta chains from one sample, sequenced in a study of shared clonotypes between healthy human individuals. Sequencing used immunoSEQ multiplex PCR; TCRdb keeps in-frame clones, though not all of them. There are roughly 700,000 clones in the sample; 74% occur only once, and 1.5% to 2% lies in the top ten. Sequenced: memory CD4+ T cells sorted from blood. Subset: CD45RA-negative fraction. All receptors derive from a young woman in good health.

The rearrangement joins TRBV5-4 to TRBJ2-5; TRBD2 matches at 10 bases. The CDR3 consists of 14 residues. CDR1 is SGHNT and CDR2 is YYREEE in the germline V gene (reference sequence). Losses at the gene ends were 2 bases for V and 5 bases for J; bases not matched to a gene: 3. CDR3 in DNA: TGTGCCAGCAGCTTAGCGGGAGGGTTGGAGACCCAGTACTTC. Translation: CASSLAGGLETQYF. The full variable domain, rest sourced from reference TRBV5-4 and TRBJ2-5, is ETGVTQSPTHLIKTRGQQVTLRCSSQSGHNTVSWYQQALGQGPQFIFQYYREEENGRGNFPPRFSGLQFPNYSSELNVNALELDDSALYLCASSLAGGLETQYFGPGTRLLVL.

This chain joins TRBV29-1 and TRBJ2-3; TRBD2 is a possible D gene (6 bases). Germline-derived CDR1 and CDR2 are SQVTM and ANQGSEA. CDR3 length: 16 amino acids. Trimming took 3 bases from V and 7 from J, leaving 23 bases between them. The CDR3 bases are TGCAGCGTTGAGTTGGCTAAGAAAGGGAGGATCCATACGCAGTATTTT. This translates into CSVELAKKGRIHTQYF.

V is TRBV5-8 and J is TRBJ1-5, with D maybe TRBD1 (5 bases). The CDR3 consists of 16 residues. Trimming shortened V by 4 bases and J by 0 bases, and 14 bases separated the two germline ends. CDR1 is SGHTS and CDR2 is YDEGEE in the germline V gene. The CDR3 DNA reads TGTGCCAGCAGCCCCGGGACGGTTAATAGCAATCAGCCCCAGCATTTT. This gives the protein CASSPGTVNSNQPQHF.

In this sample, this clone turned up a few times. V usage is TRBV5-1 and J usage is TRBJ2-4; tentatively, D is TRBD2 (5 bases). The CDR3 contains 13 residues. The V end was cut by 5 bases, the J end by 8 bases, with 14 bases between. CDR1 is SGHRS, CDR2 YFSETQ, per germline. The chain's CDR3 is CASREEVVDIQYF. The CDR3 nucleotides are TGCGCCAGCAGGGAGGAGGTGGTAGACATTCAGTACTTC.

The chain joins TRBV6-6 to TRBJ1-3, with 7 nucleotides matching TRBD1. Germline V gene sequence: CDR1 MNHNY, CDR2 SVGAGI (reference sequence). The CDR3 consists of 16 residues. The junction had 6 bases not matched to a gene; V was cut back by 4 bases and J by 0 bases. This CDR3 is CASSWGGQSSGNTIYF. The CDR3 DNA sequence: TGTGCCAGCAGTTGGGGGGGACAGAGCTCTGGAAACACCATATATTTT.

The rearrangement links TRBV2 to TRBJ2-7, with D unresolved. The ends were cut back, 5 bases at V and 8 bases at J, with 22 bases in the middle. The CDR3 consists of 15 residues. CDR1 SNHLY and CDR2 FYNNEI come from the germline V gene. CDR3 sequence reads: CASSNDAVLSSQQYF. In DNA form, the CDR3 reads TGTGCCAGCAGTAACGACGCGGTTTTGTCTTCGCAGCAGTACTTC. The full variable domain, its missing parts supplied by reference TRBV2 and TRBJ2-7, is EPEVTQTPSHQVTQMGQEVILRCVPISNHLYFYWYRQILGQKVEFLVSFYNNEISEKSEIFDDQFSVERPDGSNFTLKIRSTKLEDSAMYFCASSNDAVLSSQQYFGPGTRLTVT.

V and J are TRBV29-1 and TRBJ1-6; no reliable D call. V was shortened by 7 bases and J by 3 bases, with 10 bases between the two germline ends. This CDR3 contains 13 residues. Germline CDR1 is SQVTM and CDR2 is ANQGSEA. CDR3 sequence: CSARTGYNSPLHF. The CDR3 DNA sequence: TGCAGCGCCCGGACGGGCTATAATTCACCCCTCCACTTT.

The chain couples TRBV28 to TRBJ1-3, with 10 nucleotides matching TRBD1. Germline CDR1 MDHEN, CDR2 SYDVKM. The CDR3 runs to 15 residues. Unmatched junction bases numbered 2, after V lost 4 bases and J lost 2 bases. CDR3: CASSSGTGAGNTIYF. The CDR3 coding sequence is TGTGCCAGCAGTTCCGGGACAGGGGCTGGAAACACCATATATTTT.